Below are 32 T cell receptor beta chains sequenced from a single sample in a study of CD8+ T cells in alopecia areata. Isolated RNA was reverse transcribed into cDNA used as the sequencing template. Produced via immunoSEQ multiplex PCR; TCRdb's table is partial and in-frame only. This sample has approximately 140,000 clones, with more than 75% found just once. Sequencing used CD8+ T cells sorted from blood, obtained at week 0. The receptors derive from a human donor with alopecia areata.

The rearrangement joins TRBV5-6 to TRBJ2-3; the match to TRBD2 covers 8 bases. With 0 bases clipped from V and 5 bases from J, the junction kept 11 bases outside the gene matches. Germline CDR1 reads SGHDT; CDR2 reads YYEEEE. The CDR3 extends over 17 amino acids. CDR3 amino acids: CASSLANSGVRGDTQYF. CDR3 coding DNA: TGTGCCAGCAGCTTGGCTAATAGCGGGGTAAGAGGAGATACGCAGTATTTT.

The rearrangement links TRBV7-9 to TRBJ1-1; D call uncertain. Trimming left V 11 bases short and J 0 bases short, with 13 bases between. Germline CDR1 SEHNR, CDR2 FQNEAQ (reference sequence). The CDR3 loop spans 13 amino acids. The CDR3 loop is CALSGNMNTEAFF. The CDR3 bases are TGTGCCCTATCGGGGAACATGAACACTGAAGCTTTCTTT.

Here the CDR3 reads CASSPLRTDTQYF. CDR3 DNA sequence: TGTGCCAGCAGCCCTTTGCGCACAGATACGCAGTATTTT. The J gene is TRBJ2-3, the V gene TRBV7-9; no clear D. V was shortened by 5 bases and J by 1 base, with 7 bases between the two germline ends. This CDR3 is 13 amino acids long. Germline-derived CDR1 and CDR2 are SEHNR and FQNEAQ (reference sequence).

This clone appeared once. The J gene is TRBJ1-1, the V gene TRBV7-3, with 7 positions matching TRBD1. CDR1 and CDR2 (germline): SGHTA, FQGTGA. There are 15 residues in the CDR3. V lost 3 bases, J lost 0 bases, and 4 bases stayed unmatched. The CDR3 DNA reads TGTGCCAGCAGCTTGGAGACAGGGTTGAACACTGAAGCTTTCTTT. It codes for CASSLETGLNTEAFF.

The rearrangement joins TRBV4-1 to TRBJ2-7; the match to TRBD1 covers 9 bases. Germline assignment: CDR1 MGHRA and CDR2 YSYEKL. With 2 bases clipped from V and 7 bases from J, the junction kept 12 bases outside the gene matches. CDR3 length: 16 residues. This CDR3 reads CASSQPARDRAREQYF. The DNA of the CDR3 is TGCGCCAGCAGCCAACCCGCCCGGGACAGGGCAAGAGAGCAGTACTTC.

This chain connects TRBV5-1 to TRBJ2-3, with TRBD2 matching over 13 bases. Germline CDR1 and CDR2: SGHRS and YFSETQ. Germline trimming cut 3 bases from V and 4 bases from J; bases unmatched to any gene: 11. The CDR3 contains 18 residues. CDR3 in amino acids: CASSWGTSGIGTADTQYF. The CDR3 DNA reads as TGCGCCAGCAGCTGGGGGACTAGCGGGATTGGCACAGCAGATACGCAGTATTTT.

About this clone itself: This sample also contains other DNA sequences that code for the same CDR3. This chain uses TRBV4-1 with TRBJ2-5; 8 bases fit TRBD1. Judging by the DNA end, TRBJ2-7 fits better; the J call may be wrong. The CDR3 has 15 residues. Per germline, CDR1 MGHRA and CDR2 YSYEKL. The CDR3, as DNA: TGCGCCAGCAGCCAAGAAGCCAGGGGGCGATACGAGCAGTACTTC. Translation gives CASSQEARGRYEQYF.

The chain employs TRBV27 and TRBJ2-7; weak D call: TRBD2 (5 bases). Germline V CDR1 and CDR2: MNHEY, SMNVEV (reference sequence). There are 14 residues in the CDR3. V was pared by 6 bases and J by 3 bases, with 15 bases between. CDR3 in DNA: TGTGCCAGCAGCCGCTCTAGCAGCTTCTACGAGCAGTACTTC. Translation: CASSRSSSFYEQYF.

As DNA, the CDR3 is TGTGCCAGCAGCTTATGGAGACTAGCGGGAGGGCCGGGTGGTGAGCAGTTCTTC. Translated: CASSLWRLAGGPGGEQFF. This chain uses TRBV11-2 with TRBJ2-1; TRBD2 matches at 14 bases. The germline gives CDR1 SGHAT, CDR2 FQNNGV. V was clipped by 2 bases and J by 9 bases; unmatched bases: 12. This CDR3 has 18 amino acids.

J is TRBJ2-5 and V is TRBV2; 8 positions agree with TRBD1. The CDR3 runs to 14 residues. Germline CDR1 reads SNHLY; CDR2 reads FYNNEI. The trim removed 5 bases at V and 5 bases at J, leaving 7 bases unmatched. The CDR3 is CASSSGTGWETQYF. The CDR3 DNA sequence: TGTGCCAGCAGTTCCGGGACAGGTTGGGAGACCCAGTACTTC.

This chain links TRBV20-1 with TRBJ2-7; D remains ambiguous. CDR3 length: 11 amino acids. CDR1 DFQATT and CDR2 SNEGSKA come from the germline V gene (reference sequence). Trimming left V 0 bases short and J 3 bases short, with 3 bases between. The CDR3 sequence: CSARDLYEQYF. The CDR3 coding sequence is TGCAGTGCTAGAGATCTCTACGAGCAGTACTTC.

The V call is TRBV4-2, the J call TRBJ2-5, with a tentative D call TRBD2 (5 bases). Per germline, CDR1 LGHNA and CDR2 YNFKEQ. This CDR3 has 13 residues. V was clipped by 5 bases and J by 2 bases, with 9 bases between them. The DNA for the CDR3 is TGTGCCAGCAGCTCGGACTTACAAGAGACCCAGTACTTC. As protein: CASSSDLQETQYF.

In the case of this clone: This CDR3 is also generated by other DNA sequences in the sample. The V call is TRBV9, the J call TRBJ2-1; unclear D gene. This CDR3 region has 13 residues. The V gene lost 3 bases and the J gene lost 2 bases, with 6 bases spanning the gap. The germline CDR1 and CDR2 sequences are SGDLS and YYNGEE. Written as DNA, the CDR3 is TGTGCCAGCAGCGCCGGAACCTACAATGAGCAGTTCTTC. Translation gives CASSAGTYNEQFF.

In DNA form, the CDR3 reads TGCAGCGTTGAAGGGTCTAGCGGGGGGCTGACAGATACGCAGTATTTT. Translated: CSVEGSSGGLTDTQYF. J is TRBJ2-3 and V is TRBV29-1; 11 positions match TRBD2. The V and J ends lost 1 base and 3 bases, in that order; junction bases with no gene match: 6. Germline values: CDR1 SQVTM, CDR2 ANQGSEA. The CDR3 has 16 amino acids.

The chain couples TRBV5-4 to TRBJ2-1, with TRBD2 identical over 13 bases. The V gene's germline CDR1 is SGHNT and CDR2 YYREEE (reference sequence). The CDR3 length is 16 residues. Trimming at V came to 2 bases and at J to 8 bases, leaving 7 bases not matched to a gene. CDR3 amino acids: CASSFGLAGVSDEQFF. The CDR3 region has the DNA TGTGCCAGCAGCTTCGGACTAGCGGGAGTATCAGATGAGCAGTTCTTC. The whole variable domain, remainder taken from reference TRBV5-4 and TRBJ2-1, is ETGVTQSPTHLIKTRGQQVTLRCSSQSGHNTVSWYQQALGQGPQFIFQYYREEENGRGNFPPRFSGLQFPNYSSELNVNALELDDSALYLCASSFGLAGVSDEQFFGPGTRLTVL.

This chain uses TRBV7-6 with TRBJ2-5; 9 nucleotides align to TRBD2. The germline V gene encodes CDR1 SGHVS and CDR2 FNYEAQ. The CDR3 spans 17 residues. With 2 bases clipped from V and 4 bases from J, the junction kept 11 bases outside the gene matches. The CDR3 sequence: CASSLRAAGGGRETQYF. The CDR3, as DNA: TGTGCCAGCAGCTTAAGGGCCGCGGGAGGGGGTAGAGAGACCCAGTACTTC.

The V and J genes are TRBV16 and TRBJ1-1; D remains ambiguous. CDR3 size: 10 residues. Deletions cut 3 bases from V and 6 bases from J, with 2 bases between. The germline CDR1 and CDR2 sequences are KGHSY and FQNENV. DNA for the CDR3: TGTGCCAGCAGCCAGGCTGAAGCTTTCTTT. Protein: CASSQAEAFF.

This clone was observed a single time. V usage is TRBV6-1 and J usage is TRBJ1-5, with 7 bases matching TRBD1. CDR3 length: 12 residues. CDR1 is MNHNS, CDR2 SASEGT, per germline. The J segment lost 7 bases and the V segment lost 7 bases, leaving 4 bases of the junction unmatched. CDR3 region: CASNYRGQPQHF. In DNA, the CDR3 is TGTGCCAGCAACTACAGGGGCCAGCCCCAGCATTTT.

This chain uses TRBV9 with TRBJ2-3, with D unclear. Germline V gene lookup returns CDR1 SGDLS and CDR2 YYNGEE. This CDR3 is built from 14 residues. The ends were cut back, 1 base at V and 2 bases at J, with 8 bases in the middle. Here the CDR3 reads CASSVLGNTDTQYF. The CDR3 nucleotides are TGTGCCAGCAGCGTATTAGGGAACACAGATACGCAGTATTTT.

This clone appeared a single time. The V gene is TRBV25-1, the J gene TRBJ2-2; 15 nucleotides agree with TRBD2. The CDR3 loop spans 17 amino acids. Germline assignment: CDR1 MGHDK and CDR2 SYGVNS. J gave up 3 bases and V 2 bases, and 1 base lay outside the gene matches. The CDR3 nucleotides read TGTGCCAGCAGTGAAGGACTAGCGGGAGGGGACACCGGGGAGCTGTTTTTT. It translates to CASSEGLAGGDTGELFF.

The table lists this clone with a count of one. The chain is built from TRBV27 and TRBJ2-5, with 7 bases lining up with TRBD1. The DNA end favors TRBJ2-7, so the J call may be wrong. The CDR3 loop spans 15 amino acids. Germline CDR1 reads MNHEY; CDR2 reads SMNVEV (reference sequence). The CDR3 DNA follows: TGTGCCAGCAGTTTATCCGGGACAGCTACCTACGAGCAGTACTTC. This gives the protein CASSLSGTATYEQYF.

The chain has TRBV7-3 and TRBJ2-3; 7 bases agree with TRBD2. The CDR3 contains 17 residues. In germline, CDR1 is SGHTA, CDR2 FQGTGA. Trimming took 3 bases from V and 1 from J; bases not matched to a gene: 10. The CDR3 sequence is CASSLSGGNVGTDTQYF. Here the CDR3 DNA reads TGTGCCAGCAGCTTGTCGGGGGGAAATGTAGGCACAGATACGCAGTATTTT.

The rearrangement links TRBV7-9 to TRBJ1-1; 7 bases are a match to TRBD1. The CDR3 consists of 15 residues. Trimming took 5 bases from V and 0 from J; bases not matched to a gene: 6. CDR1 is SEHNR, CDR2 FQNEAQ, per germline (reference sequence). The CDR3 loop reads CASSQEQGMNTEAFF. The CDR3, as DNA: TGTGCCAGCAGCCAAGAACAGGGGATGAACACTGAAGCTTTCTTT.

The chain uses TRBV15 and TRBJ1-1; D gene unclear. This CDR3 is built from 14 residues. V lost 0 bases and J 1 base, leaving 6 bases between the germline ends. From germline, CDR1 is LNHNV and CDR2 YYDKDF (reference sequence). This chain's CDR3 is CATSRDAGNTEAFF. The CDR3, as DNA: TGTGCCACCAGCAGAGATGCAGGGAACACTGAAGCTTTCTTT. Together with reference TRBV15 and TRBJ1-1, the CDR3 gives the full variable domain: DAMVIQNPRYQVTQFGKPVTLSCSQTLNHNVMYWYQQKSSQAPKLLFHYYDKDFNNEADTPDNFQSRRPNTSFCFLDIRSPGLGDTAMYLCATSRDAGNTEAFFGQGTRLTVV.

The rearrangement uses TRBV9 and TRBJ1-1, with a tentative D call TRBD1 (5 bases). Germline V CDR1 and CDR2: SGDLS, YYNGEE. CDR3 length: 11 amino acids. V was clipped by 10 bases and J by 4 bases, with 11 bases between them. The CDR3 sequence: CASGGGTEAFF. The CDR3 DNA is TGTGCCTCCGGGGGGGGCACTGAAGCTTTCTTT.

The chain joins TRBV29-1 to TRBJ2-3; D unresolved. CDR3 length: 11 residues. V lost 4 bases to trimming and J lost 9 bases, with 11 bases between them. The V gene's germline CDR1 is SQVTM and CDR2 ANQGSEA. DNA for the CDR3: TGCAGCGTTGTGGACGAGCCGACGCAGTATTTT. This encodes CSVVDEPTQYF.

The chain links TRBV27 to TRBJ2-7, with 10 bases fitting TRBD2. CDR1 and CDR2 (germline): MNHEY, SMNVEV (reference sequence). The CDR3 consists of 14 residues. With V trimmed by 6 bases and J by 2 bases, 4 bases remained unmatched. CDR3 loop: CASRLLAGAYEQYF. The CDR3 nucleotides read TGTGCCAGCAGACTTCTAGCGGGGGCCTACGAGCAGTACTTC.

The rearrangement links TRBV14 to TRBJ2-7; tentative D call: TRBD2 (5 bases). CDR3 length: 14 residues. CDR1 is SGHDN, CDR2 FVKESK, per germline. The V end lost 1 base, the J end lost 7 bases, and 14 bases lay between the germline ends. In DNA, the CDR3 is TGTGCCAGCAGCCAAGTTGGCGGGCGAAGGGAGCAGTACTTC. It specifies CASSQVGGRREQYF. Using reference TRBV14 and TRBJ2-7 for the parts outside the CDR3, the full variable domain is EAGVTQFPSHSVIEKGQTVTLRCDPISGHDNLYWYRRVMGKEIKFLLHFVKESKQDESGMPNNRFLAERTGGTYSTLKVQPAELEDSGVYFCASSQVGGRREQYFGPGTRLTVT.

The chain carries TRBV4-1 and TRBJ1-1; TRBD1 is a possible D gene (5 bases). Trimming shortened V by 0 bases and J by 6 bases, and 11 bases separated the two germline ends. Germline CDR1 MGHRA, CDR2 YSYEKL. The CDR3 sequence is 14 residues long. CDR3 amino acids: CASSQEGVGAEAFF. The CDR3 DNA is TGCGCCAGCAGCCAAGAAGGGGTGGGCGCTGAAGCTTTCTTT.

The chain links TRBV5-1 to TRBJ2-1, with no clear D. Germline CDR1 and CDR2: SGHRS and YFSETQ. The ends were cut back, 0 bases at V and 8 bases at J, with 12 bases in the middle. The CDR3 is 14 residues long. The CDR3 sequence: CASSLARLFDEQFF. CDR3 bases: TGCGCCAGCAGCTTGGCTAGGTTGTTCGATGAGCAGTTCTTC.

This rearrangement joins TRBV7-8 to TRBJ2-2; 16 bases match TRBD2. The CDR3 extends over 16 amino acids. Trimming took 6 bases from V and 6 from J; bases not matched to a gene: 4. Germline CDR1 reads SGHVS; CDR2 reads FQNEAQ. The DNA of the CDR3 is TGTGCCAGCAGTGGGACTAGCGGGAGGGCCGCCGGGGAGCTGTTTTTT. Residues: CASSGTSGRAAGELFF.

CDR3 nucleotide sequence: TGTGCCAGCAGCCTGGGGACTGGCGAGCAGTACTTC. This encodes CASSLGTGEQYF. The V and J genes are TRBV5-6 and TRBJ2-7, with a weak D call TRBD2 (6 bases). Trimming stripped 4 bases from V and 6 bases from J, with 11 bases between. CDR1 is SGHDT, CDR2 YYEEEE, per germline. The CDR3 length is 12 residues.